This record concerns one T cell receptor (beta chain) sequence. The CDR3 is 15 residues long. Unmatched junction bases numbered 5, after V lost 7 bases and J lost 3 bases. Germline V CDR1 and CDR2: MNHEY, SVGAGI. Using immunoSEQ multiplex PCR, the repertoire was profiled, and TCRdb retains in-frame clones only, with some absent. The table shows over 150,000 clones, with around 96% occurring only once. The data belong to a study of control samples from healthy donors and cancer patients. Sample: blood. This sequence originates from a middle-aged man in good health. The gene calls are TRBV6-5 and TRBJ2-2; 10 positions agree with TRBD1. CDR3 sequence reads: CASTPDRGYTGELFF. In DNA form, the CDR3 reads TGTGCCAGCACCCCGGACAGGGGGTACACCGGGGAGCTGTTTTTT.